This is a list of T cell receptor beta chains from one sample in a study of cytomegalovirus exposure and HLA in healthy donors. The table came from immunoSEQ multiplex PCR; TCRdb's copy has only in-frame clones and leaves some out. The data hold around 200,000 clones, with roughly 79% observed a single time. Sequenced input: PBMCs. All receptors derive from a woman aged 25 to 39 in good health and CMV-seropositive. Each CDR3 is given without its conserved first and last residue. Each record gives: clone size, J gene, V gene, CDR3 protein. Where a row states a size, it is once, few, many or the class of an expanded clone; other rows omit it.

>-|TRBJ2-7|TRBV10-1
ASSVTGQGAYEQY
>-|TRBJ2-5|TRBV27
ASSLAPTGQETQY
>-|TRBJ1-2|TRBV4-3
ASSQATGVYGYT
>-|TRBJ2-2|TRBV11-2
ASSQSLAGNTGELF
>-|TRBJ1-1|TRBV18
ASSPRQDILNTEAF
>-|TRBJ2-3|TRBV9
ASSAGGTAGTDTQY
>-|TRBJ1-2|TRBV6-1
ASREGAMYGYT
>-|TRBJ1-5|TRBV28
ASSFFHREGQPQH
>once|TRBJ1-2|TRBV27
ASSLRQNYGYT
>few|TRBJ1-1|TRBV6-5
ASSTAQGNTEAF
>-|TRBJ1-1|TRBV7-2
ASSLGQGRVNTEAF
>few|TRBJ1-1|TRBV9
ASSGTTWGSEAF
>once|TRBJ2-3|TRBV6-1
ASSEGQGSWTDTQY
>-|TRBJ2-7|TRBV27
ASSFSGGIPYEQY
>-|TRBJ2-1|TRBV2
ASSEAPTSGGNEQF
>-|TRBJ2-1|TRBV29-1
SVGFSSGGSNEQF
>-|TRBJ1-5|TRBV21-1
ASNPGQGCQPQH
>-|TRBJ2-7|TRBV7-2
ASSFSGTPPYEQY
>-|TRBJ2-5|TRBV23-1
ASLRTRGGSFPRLAVQETQY
>-|TRBJ1-1|TRBV7-2
ASSSLGTGRNTEAF
>-|TRBJ2-3|TRBV9
ASGLAGVTDTQY
>-|TRBJ1-2|TRBV30
ALRTGSYGYT